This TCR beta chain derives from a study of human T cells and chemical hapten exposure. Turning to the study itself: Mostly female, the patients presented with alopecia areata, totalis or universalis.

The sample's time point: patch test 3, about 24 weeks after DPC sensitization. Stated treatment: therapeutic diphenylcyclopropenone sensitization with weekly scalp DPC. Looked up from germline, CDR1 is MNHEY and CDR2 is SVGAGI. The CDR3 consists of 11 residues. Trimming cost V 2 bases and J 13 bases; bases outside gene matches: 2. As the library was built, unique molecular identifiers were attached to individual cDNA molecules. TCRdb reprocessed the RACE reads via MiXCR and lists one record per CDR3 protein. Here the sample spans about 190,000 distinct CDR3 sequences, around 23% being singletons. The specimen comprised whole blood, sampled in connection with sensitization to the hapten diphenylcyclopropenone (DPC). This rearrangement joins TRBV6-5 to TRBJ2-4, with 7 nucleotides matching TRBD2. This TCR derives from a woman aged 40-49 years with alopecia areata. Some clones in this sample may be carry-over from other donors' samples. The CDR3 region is CASSYRDYQYF. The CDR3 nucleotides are TGTGCCAGCAGTTACCGGGACTACCAGTACTTC.